Presented here are 16 T cell receptor beta chains from one specimen sequenced in a study of blood T cell repertoires in COVID-19. The data were produced by immunoSEQ multiplex PCR, yet TCRdb's version contains in-frame clones alone and is incomplete. This sample has about 250,000 clones, with around 89% found just once. Material for sequencing was PBMCs or T cells enriched from blood (not recorded which). These receptors all stem from a woman in her fifties or sixties who had recovered from COVID-19.

This clone was detected only a few times. V is TRBV7-2 and J is TRBJ2-6, with 7 bases lining up with TRBD1. CDR1 is SGHTA, CDR2 FQGNSA, per germline. The CDR3 is made up of 15 amino acids. Losses at the gene ends were 5 bases for V and 4 bases for J; bases not matched to a gene: 5. The CDR3, as DNA: TGTGCCAGCAGCGAAACAGGGGCCGGGGCCAACGTCCTGACTTTC. Translation: CASSETGAGANVLTF.

The CDR3 DNA reads TGTGCCAGCTCACCAACAGCGGGAGTGGAGACCCAGTACTTC. Translation: CASSPTAGVETQYF. The chain has TRBV18 and TRBJ2-5; 8 positions match TRBD2. CDR3 length: 14 residues. The germline V gene has CDR1 KGHSH and CDR2 LQKENI. V trimming: 2 bases; J trimming: 5 bases; junction bases outside the gene matches: 4.

This chain uses TRBV15 with TRBJ2-7; 9 nucleotides align to TRBD2. V lost 11 bases and J lost 5; bases outside the gene matches: 10. The CDR3 is made up of 13 amino acids. CDR1 is LNHNV and CDR2 is YYDKDF in the germline V gene (reference sequence). CDR3 nucleotides: TGTGCCTCGCAGCGGACTAGCGACGACGAGCAGTACTTC. It yields the protein CASQRTSDDEQYF.

The chain has TRBV7-9 and TRBJ1-2, with D possibly TRBD1 on 5 matching bases. CDR1 and CDR2 (germline): SEHNR, FQNEAQ (reference sequence). The CDR3 has 13 amino acids. Trimming removed 10 bases at V and 3 bases at J, with 15 bases between. Here the CDR3 reads CATLPGGYYGYTF. In DNA, the CDR3 is TGTGCCACATTGCCGGGGGGATACTATGGCTACACCTTC.

The gene calls are TRBV27 and TRBJ2-3; 8 bases are shared with TRBD2. The CDR3 totals 14 residues. The ends lost 5 bases at V and 8 bases at J; junction bases unmatched: 9. Germline CDR1 MNHEY, CDR2 SMNVEV (reference sequence). The CDR3 DNA reads as TGTGCCAGCAGTCCCCGGGAGGGGTGGGCTACGCAGTATTTT. It yields the protein CASSPREGWATQYF.

The gene calls are TRBV2 and TRBJ1-5; 8 nucleotides align to TRBD1. The germline V gene has CDR1 SNHLY and CDR2 FYNNEI. CDR3 length equals 14 residues. Unmatched junction bases numbered 4, after V lost 9 bases and J lost 0 bases. DNA for the CDR3: TGTGCCAGTACAGGGGGAATTAGCAATCAGCCCCAGCATTTT. Amino acid sequence: CASTGGISNQPQHF.

The genes are TRBV19 and TRBJ1-3, with D hard to call. Germline V gene sequence: CDR1 LNHDA, CDR2 SQIVND (reference sequence). CDR3 size: 11 residues. The CDR3 DNA follows: TGTGGCGGAGGGTCTGGAAACACCATATATTTT. This encodes CGGGSGNTIYF.

The genes are TRBV19 and TRBJ1-2, with a weak D call TRBD1 (5 bases). Trimming pared 4 bases from V and 0 bases from J, leaving 18 bases between. CDR1 is LNHDA and CDR2 is SQIVND in the germline V gene (reference sequence). The CDR3 covers 17 residues. The CDR3 reads CASSRQRPTSANYGYTF. CDR3 sequence (DNA): TGTGCCAGTAGTAGACAGCGCCCCACCTCAGCTAACTATGGCTACACCTTC.

The chain couples TRBV5-1 to TRBJ2-2; 7 bases are a match to TRBD1. The CDR3 has 16 amino acids. After removal of 4 bases from V and 2 bases from J, the junction contained 8 bases not matched to a gene. Looked up from germline, CDR1 is SGHRS and CDR2 is YFSETQ. CDR3 DNA: TGCGCCAGCAGCGCAGAGACAGGGATTAACACCGGGGAGCTGTTTTTT. Protein sequence: CASSAETGINTGELFF.

The chain combines TRBV19 with TRBJ2-6, with 8 bases aligning to TRBD1. Germline V gene lookup returns CDR1 LNHDA and CDR2 SQIVND (reference sequence). V shed 7 bases, J shed 0 bases, and the junction held 5 bases outside the gene matches. This CDR3 region has 16 residues. The CDR3 sequence: CASIDRGGSGANVLTF. The CDR3 DNA sequence: TGTGCCAGTATTGACAGGGGTGGCTCTGGGGCCAACGTCCTGACTTTC.

This clone was seen a handful of times. CDR3 in DNA: TGTGCCAGCAGCTCCCGGGACAGGGGGCGAGAAAAACTGTTTTTT. Residues: CASSSRDRGREKLFF. The chain recombines TRBV5-4 with TRBJ1-4; 12 bases map to TRBD1. J gave up 8 bases and V 3 bases, and 5 bases lay outside the gene matches. Germline V lookup: CDR1 SGHNT, CDR2 YYREEE (reference sequence). The CDR3 consists of 15 residues.

The rearrangement links TRBV5-4 to TRBJ2-7; 12 nucleotides match TRBD2. This CDR3 has 15 residues. The germline CDR1 and CDR2 sequences are SGHNT and YYREEE (reference sequence). Trimming at V came to 0 bases and at J to 6 bases, leaving 4 bases not matched to a gene. CDR3 nucleotide sequence: TGTGCCAGCAGCTTGGGACTAGCGGGAGTTGTCGAGCAGTACTTC. Translation gives CASSLGLAGVVEQYF.

This clone showed up just once. This chain uses TRBV7-9 with TRBJ1-1; D is unresolved. The germline V and J ends were trimmed by 2 bases and 5 bases, with 12 bases remaining between them. The CDR3 is 14 residues long. Germline V gives CDR1 SEHNR, CDR2 FQNEAQ (reference sequence). Here the CDR3 reads CASSLSHVRTEAFF. The CDR3 DNA follows: TGTGCCAGCAGCTTATCACATGTTCGTACTGAAGCTTTCTTT. The full variable domain, its missing parts supplied by reference TRBV7-9 and TRBJ1-1, is DTGVSQNPRHKITKRGQNVTFRCDPISEHNRLYWYRQTLGQGPEFLTYFQNEAQLEKSRLLSDRFSAERPKGSFSTLEIQRTEQGDSAMYLCASSLSHVRTEAFFGQGTRLTVV.

This clone was seen just once. This chain joins TRBV3-1 (or the pseudogene TRBV3-2) and TRBJ2-1; 8 bases align to TRBD1. CDR1 LGHDT and CDR2 YNNKEL come from the germline V gene (reference sequence). The CDR3 is 17 amino acids. V shed 4 bases, J shed 0 bases, and the junction held 8 bases outside the gene matches. This CDR3 is CASSPTKTGGSYNEQFF. As DNA, the CDR3 is TGTGCCAGCAGCCCGACGAAAACAGGGGGCTCCTACAATGAGCAGTTCTTC.

The DNA for the CDR3 is TGTGCCAGCAGCCCGCCCGGGGCACAGGGCCGGCAGCCCCAGCATTTT. Translation gives CASSPPGAQGRQPQHF. The rearrangement joins TRBV7-2 to TRBJ1-5; D is perhaps TRBD1 (6 bases). V lost 5 bases and J lost 7, with 21 bases in between. The CDR3 is 16 amino acids. Germline V CDR1 and CDR2: SGHTA, FQGNSA.

The CDR3 loop is CASSNPPGGDTQYF. CDR3 nucleotide sequence: TGTGCCAGCAGCAATCCGCCGGGGGGTGATACGCAGTATTTT. This chain joins TRBV9 and TRBJ2-3; TRBD2 matches at 7 bases. Germline V gene sequence: CDR1 SGDLS, CDR2 YYNGEE. The CDR3 contains 14 residues. J was trimmed by 6 bases and V by 4 bases; bases with no gene match: 8.